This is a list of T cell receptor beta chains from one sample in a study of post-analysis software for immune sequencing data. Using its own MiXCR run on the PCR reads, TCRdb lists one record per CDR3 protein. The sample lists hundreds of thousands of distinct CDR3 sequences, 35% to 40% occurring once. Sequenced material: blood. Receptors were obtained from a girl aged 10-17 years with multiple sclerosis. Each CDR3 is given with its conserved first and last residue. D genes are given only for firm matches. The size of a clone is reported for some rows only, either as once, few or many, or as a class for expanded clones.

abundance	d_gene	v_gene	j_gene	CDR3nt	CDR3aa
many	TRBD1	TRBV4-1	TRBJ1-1	TGCGCCAGCAGCCCTCCAGGGGGTCGTGACACTGAAGCTTTCTTT	CASSPPGGRDTEAFF
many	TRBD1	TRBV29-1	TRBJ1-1	TGCAGCGTGAGCCGGGACAGGGCTCGCACTGAAGCTTTCTTT	CSVSRDRARTEAFF
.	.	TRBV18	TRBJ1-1	TGTGCCAGCTCACCCCTAAAAATGGGAACTGAAGCTTTCTTT	CASSPLKMGTEAFF
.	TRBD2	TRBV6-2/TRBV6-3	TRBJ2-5	TGTGCCAGCAGTGACCCGGGACTAGAGTACTTC	CASSDPGLEYF
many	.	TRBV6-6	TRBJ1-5	TGTGCCAGCAGTTACTGGACCTTGGAGCCCCAGCCCCAGCATTTT	CASSYWTLEPQPQHF
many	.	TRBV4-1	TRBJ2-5	TGCGCCAGCAGCTCCCGGTCGGAGGAGACCCAGTACTTC	CASSSRSEETQYF
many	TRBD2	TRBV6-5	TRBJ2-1	TGTGCCAGCAGTTCCCGGATCCGACTAGCGGGAGGGGAATACAATGAGCAGTTCTTC	CASSSRIRLAGGEYNEQFF
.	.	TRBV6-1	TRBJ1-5	TGTGCCAGCAGTGAAGCCGTGTTGGGATACAATCAGCCCCAGCATTTT	CASSEAVLGYNQPQHF
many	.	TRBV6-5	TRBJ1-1	TGTGCCAGCAGGTCACCAGGGCGAGGCACTGAAGCTTTCTTT	CASRSPGRGTEAFF
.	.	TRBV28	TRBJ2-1	TGTGCCAGTACGTCACGCTCCTACAATGAGCAGTTCTTC	CASTSRSYNEQFF
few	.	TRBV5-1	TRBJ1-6	TGCGCCAGCAGCTTGGGAATGGACACAGGCTCACCCCTCCACTTT	CASSLGMDTGSPLHF
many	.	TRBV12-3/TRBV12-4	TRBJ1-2	TGTGCCAGCACTAAGACGGTATATGGCTACACCTTC	CASTKTVYGYTF
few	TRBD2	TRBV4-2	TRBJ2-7	TGTGCCAGCAGCCAAGGTACGGCTAGCGGGAACTACTACGAGCAGTACTTC	CASSQGTASGNYYEQYF
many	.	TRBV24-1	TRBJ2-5	TGTGCCACCAGTGAGGGACGCCAGACCCAAGAGACCCAGTACTTC	CATSEGRQTQETQYF
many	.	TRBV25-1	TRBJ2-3	TGTGCCAGCAGTGGGGACTCCCATACGCAGTATTTT	CASSGDSHTQYF
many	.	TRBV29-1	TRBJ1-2	TGCAGCGTTGATCGTGTAAAAGGCATTGGTAACTATGGCTACACCTTC	CSVDRVKGIGNYGYTF
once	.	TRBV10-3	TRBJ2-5	TGTGCCATCAGTGTGTCTGGCAGGGGGGAGGAGACCCAGTACTTC	CAISVSGRGEETQYF
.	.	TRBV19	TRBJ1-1	TGTGCCAGTAGTACCCAGCAAGGGGATGAAGCTTTCTTT	CASSTQQGDEAFF
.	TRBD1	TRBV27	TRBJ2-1	TGTGCCAGCAGACCGGGACAGGGCAGCGGTGAGCAGTTCTTC	CASRPGQGSGEQFF
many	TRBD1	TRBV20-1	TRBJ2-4	TGCAGTGGACAGGGGGCGGCCAAAAACATTCAGTACTTC	CSGQGAAKNIQYF
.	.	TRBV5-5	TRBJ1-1	TGTGCCAGCAGCAGGGACACGAGCCGTAGCACTGAAGCTTTCTTT	CASSRDTSRSTEAFF
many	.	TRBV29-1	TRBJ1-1	TGCAGCGTTGAAACCGTGATGAACACTGAAGCTTTCTTT	CSVETVMNTEAFF
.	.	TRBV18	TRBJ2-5	TGTGCCAGCTCACAGTCCGGCCCAAAAGAGACCCAGTACTTC	CASSQSGPKETQYF
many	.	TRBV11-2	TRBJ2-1	TGTGCCAGCAGCTTAGCTCGGGGCGACAATGAGCAGTTCTTC	CASSLARGDNEQFF
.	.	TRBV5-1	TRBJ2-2	TGCGCCAGCAGCGGGGACCTCCCGGGGGAGCTGTTTTTT	CASSGDLPGELFF
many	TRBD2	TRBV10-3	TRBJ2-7	TGTGCCATCAGTCCTGCTCGGGAGGACCCCTACGAGCAGTACTTC	CAISPAREDPYEQYF
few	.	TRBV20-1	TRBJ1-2	TGCAGTGCTAGAGATCCAGAGATTCTCTATGGCTACACCTTC	CSARDPEILYGYTF
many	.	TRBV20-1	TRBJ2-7	TGCAGTGCTAGAGCCCGCGATTTTTCTGGGACTTACGAGCAGTACTTC	CSARARDFSGTYEQYF
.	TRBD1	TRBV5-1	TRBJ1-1	TGCGCCAGCAGCCCGGGACAGGGGAAGGTCACTGAAGCTTTCTTT	CASSPGQGKVTEAFF
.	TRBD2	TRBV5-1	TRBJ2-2	TGCGCCAGCAGCCTAGGACTAGCGGGACTAACCGGGGAGCTGTTTTTT	CASSLGLAGLTGELFF
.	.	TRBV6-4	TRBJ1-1	TGTGCCAGCAGTGCGTCGGAGGACACTGAAGCTTTCTTT	CASSASEDTEAFF
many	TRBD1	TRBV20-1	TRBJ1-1	TGCAGTGCTAACAGGGGAGGGAACACTGAAGCTTTCTTT	CSANRGGNTEAFF
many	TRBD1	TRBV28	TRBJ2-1	TGTGCCAGCAGTTTTATAGGGACAGAGGACAATGAGCAGTTCTTC	CASSFIGTEDNEQFF
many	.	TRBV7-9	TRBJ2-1	TGTGCCAGCACCCCCGGACAGTACAATGAGCAGTTCTTC	CASTPGQYNEQFF
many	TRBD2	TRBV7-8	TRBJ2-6	TGTGCCAGCAGCCCAAGCCGTCGGCTAGCGGGGGGGCTTGGGGCCAACGTCCTGACTTTC	CASSPSRRLAGGLGANVLTF
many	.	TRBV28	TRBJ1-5	TGTGCCAGCAGTTCCCTCGGGCGGAGCAATCAGCCCCAGCATTTT	CASSSLGRSNQPQHF
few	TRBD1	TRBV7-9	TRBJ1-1	TGTGCCAGCAGCGCTCAGGGGGCGGTGAACACTGAAGCTTTCTTT	CASSAQGAVNTEAFF
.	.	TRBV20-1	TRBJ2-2	TGCAGTGCAAGCGAGGATTACACCGGGGAGCTGTTTTTT	CSASEDYTGELFF
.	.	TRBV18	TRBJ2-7	TGTGCCAGCCCAGCCGGGGGGCGGGCCCGATCGGAGCAGTACTTC	CASPAGGRARSEQYF
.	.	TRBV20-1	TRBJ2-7	TGCAGTGCTAGTCGGACCTCCTACGAGCAGTACTTC	CSASRTSYEQYF
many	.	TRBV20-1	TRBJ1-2	TGCAGTGCAGGGCCAGGAGGGGGTAACTATGGCTACACCTTC	CSAGPGGGNYGYTF
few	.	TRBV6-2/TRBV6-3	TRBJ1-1	TGTGCCAGCAGTTGGCTGTCCGAGGGGGTCGAAGCTTTCTTT	CASSWLSEGVEAFF
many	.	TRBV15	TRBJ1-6	TGTGCCACCAGCAGAGAGGGCCCCGGTAAGCCCCTCCACTTT	CATSREGPGKPLHF
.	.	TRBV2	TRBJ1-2	TGTGCCAGCAGATTAGGTCTCTATGGCTACACCTTC	CASRLGLYGYTF
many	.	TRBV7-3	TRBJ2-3	TGTGCCAGCAGCTTAATCGCAGAGGCCCGAGATACGCAGTATTTT	CASSLIAEARDTQYF
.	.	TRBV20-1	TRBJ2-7	TGCAGTGCTAGAACATCCGGGCCAACTCCCACCTACGAGCAGTACTTC	CSARTSGPTPTYEQYF
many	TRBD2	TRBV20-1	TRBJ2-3	TGCAGTGCTAGAGATAAACTAGCGGAGATCACAGATACGCAGTATTTT	CSARDKLAEITDTQYF
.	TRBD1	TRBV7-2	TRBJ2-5	TGTGCCAGCAGCCCTAATCAGGACAGGTACCAAGAGACCCAGTACTTC	CASSPNQDRYQETQYF
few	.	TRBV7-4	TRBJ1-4	TGTGCCAGCAGCACCCAAACGGCTCATCCTAATGAAAAACTGTTTTTT	CASSTQTAHPNEKLFF
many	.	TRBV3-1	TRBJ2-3	TGTGCCAGCAGCCTGGGACCAACCGATTATACGCAGTATTTT	CASSLGPTDYTQYF
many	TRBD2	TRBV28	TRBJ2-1	TGTGCCAGCAGTCCCAGGGGACTAGCGGTCGACAATGAGCAGTTCTTC	CASSPRGLAVDNEQFF
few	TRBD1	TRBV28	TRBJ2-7	TGTGCCAGCAGCGACAGGGGGCCCTACGAGCAGTACTTC	CASSDRGPYEQYF